The 24 T cell receptor beta chains presented below share a single source sample, sequenced in a study of OX40 agonist ivuxolimab in advanced cancers. The assay was immunoSEQ multiplex PCR, and TCRdb's table has in-frame clones only and misses some. This table has more than 95,000 clones, about 90% appearing once. The specimen comprised CD4+ or CD8+ T cells sorted from blood, sampled in a trial of the OX40 agonist ivuxolimab. These receptors were taken from an adult with an advanced solid tumor such as melanoma, head and neck, liver or kidney cancer.

The J gene is TRBJ2-5, the V gene TRBV28, with 11 bases matching TRBD2. There are 17 residues in the CDR3. Per the germline V gene, CDR1 is MDHEN and CDR2 is SYDVKM. J lost 6 bases, V lost 4 bases, and 13 bases had no gene match. CDR3 DNA sequence: TGTGCCAGCAGTTCCCTGGAGGCTAGCGGGAGGCCAAAGACCCAGTACTTC. This encodes CASSSLEASGRPKTQYF. Looking up the rest from reference TRBV28 and TRBJ2-5 gives the full variable domain: DVKVTQSSRYLVKRTGEKVFLECVQDMDHENMFWYRQDPGLGLRLIYFSYDVKMKEKGDIPEGYSVSREKKERFSLILESASTNQTSMYLCASSSLEASGRPKTQYFGPGTRLLVL.

The chain joins TRBV29-1 to TRBJ1-1, with a tentative D call TRBD1 (6 bases). Between the trimmed V and J ends, which lost 8 bases and 4 bases, there was a span of 14 bases. The CDR3 is 12 residues long. Per germline, CDR1 SQVTM and CDR2 ANQGSEA. CDR3 coding DNA: TGCAGCACAGGACAGAAGGGCACTGAAGCTTTCTTT. This sequence encodes CSTGQKGTEAFF.

The CDR3 DNA is TGTGCCAGTAGTATAGCCGGGGGTCGAGACTACGAGCAGTACTTC. The encoded protein is CASSIAGGRDYEQYF. This rearrangement joins TRBV19 to TRBJ2-7; D may be TRBD2 (6 bases). The germline V and J ends were trimmed by 1 base and 3 bases, with 13 bases remaining between them. This CDR3 spans 15 amino acids. The germline V gene encodes CDR1 LNHDA and CDR2 SQIVND (reference sequence). Full variable domain (outside the CDR3, taken from reference TRBV19 and TRBJ2-7): DGGITQSPKYLFRKEGQNVTLSCEQNLNHDAMYWYRQDPGQGLRLIYYSQIVNDFQKGDIAEGYSVSREKKESFPLTVTSAQKNPTAFYLCASSIAGGRDYEQYFGPGTRLTVT.

The chain has TRBV6-5 and TRBJ2-1; D gene uncertain. V gave up 4 bases and J gave up 5 bases, with 3 bases separating them. Germline V lookup: CDR1 MNHEY, CDR2 SVGAGI. This CDR3 region has 11 residues. The chain's CDR3 is CASSSNNEQFF. The CDR3, as DNA: TGTGCCAGCAGTTCCAACAATGAGCAGTTCTTC.

The chain is built from TRBV5-1 and TRBJ1-6; tentative D call: TRBD1 (6 bases). Trimming cost V 0 bases and J 6 bases, with 10 bases left between them. CDR1 is SGHRS and CDR2 is YFSETQ in the germline V gene. The CDR3 runs 15 residues. The CDR3 sequence is CASSLVAGANSPLHF. For the CDR3, the DNA is TGCGCCAGCAGCTTGGTAGCAGGGGCTAATTCACCCCTCCACTTT. The full variable domain, with the rest looked up from reference TRBV5-1 and TRBJ1-6, is KAGVTQTPRYLIKTRGQQVTLSCSPISGHRSVSWYQQTPGQGLQFLFEYFSETQRNKGNFPGRFSGRQFSNSRSEMNVSTLELGDSALYLCASSLVAGANSPLHFGNGTRLTVT.

This sequence joins TRBV14 and TRBJ1-1; possibly TRBD1 for D (5 bases). This CDR3 is built from 18 residues. Germline assignment: CDR1 SGHDN and CDR2 FVKESK. V lost 5 bases, J lost 0 bases, and 22 bases lay in between. DNA for the CDR3: TGTGCCAGCAGCGACGACCTTCAGGGCTGGGGAATGAACACTGAAGCTTTCTTT. This encodes CASSDDLQGWGMNTEAFF.

The chain employs TRBV11-3 and TRBJ2-1; 13 bases fit TRBD2. This CDR3 region has 18 residues. J lost 2 bases, V lost 1 base, and 5 bases had no gene match. The V gene's germline CDR1 is SGHNT and CDR2 YENEEA. The CDR3, as DNA: TGTGCCAGCAGCTTAGCCGGGACTAGCGGGGCAGCCTACAATGAGCAGTTCTTC. It translates to CASSLAGTSGAAYNEQFF.

This chain links TRBV7-9 with TRBJ1-1, with 9 bases fitting TRBD1. Germline lookup yields CDR1 SEHNR and CDR2 FQNEAQ (reference sequence). The CDR3 is 12 amino acids. In nucleotides, the CDR3 is TGTGTCGAGTTGGAGACAGGGGGTAAAGCTTTCTTT. This translates into CVELETGGKAFF.

The V gene is TRBV5-1, the J gene TRBJ1-1; D uncertain. Per the germline V gene, CDR1 is SGHRS and CDR2 is YFSETQ. Trimming stripped 1 base from V and 3 bases from J, with 7 bases between. This CDR3 region has 13 residues. CDR3 residues: CASSLTVDTEAFF. CDR3 nucleotides: TGCGCCAGCAGCTTGACGGTAGACACTGAAGCTTTCTTT.

V and J are TRBV28 and TRBJ1-5; D ambiguous. The CDR3 totals 15 residues. CDR1 MDHEN and CDR2 SYDVKM come from the germline V gene. Trimming pared 3 bases from V and 0 bases from J, leaving 9 bases between. The CDR3 DNA reads TGTGCCAGCAGTTTCGTGGGCTATAGCAATCAGCCCCAGCATTTT. It specifies CASSFVGYSNQPQHF. Looking up the rest from reference TRBV28 and TRBJ1-5 gives the full variable domain: DVKVTQSSRYLVKRTGEKVFLECVQDMDHENMFWYRQDPGLGLRLIYFSYDVKMKEKGDIPEGYSVSREKKERFSLILESASTNQTSMYLCASSFVGYSNQPQHFGDGTRLSIL.

The rearrangement uses TRBV7-2 and TRBJ2-5; 8 bases agree with TRBD2. With V trimmed by 3 bases and J by 10 bases, 10 bases remained unmatched. Germline V gene data show CDR1 as SGHTA and CDR2 as FQGNSA. The CDR3 is 14 amino acids. CDR3 residues: CASSFRAPREGQYF. The CDR3 region has the DNA TGTGCCAGCAGCTTTAGGGCGCCCCGGGAGGGCCAGTACTTC.

The chain couples TRBV19 to TRBJ2-1, with TRBD1 identical over 8 bases. The CDR3 runs to 15 residues. J gave up 0 bases and V 6 bases, and 4 bases lay outside the gene matches. In germline, CDR1 is LNHDA, CDR2 SQIVND (reference sequence). This chain's CDR3 is CASSLTGGSYNEQFF. As DNA, the CDR3 is TGTGCCAGTAGCCTAACAGGGGGCTCCTACAATGAGCAGTTCTTC.

This chain uses TRBV9 with TRBJ2-2; tentative D call: TRBD2 (5 bases). V lost 4 bases and J lost 0, with 13 bases in between. CDR1 is SGDLS and CDR2 is YYNGEE in the germline V gene. CDR3 length equals 16 residues. The CDR3 loop reads CASSPRADANTGELFF. In nucleotides, the CDR3 is TGTGCCAGCAGCCCCCGAGCGGATGCGAACACCGGGGAGCTGTTTTTT.

The rearrangement joins TRBV10-3 to TRBJ2-1, with a possible D match to TRBD2 (6 bases). The V gene lost 1 base and the J gene lost 7 bases, with 17 bases spanning the gap. Germline V gene sequence: CDR1 ENHRY, CDR2 SYGVKD. This CDR3 has 16 residues. The CDR3 coding sequence is TGTGCCATCAGTGAGTTGGCGGGACTTCGCTCGAATGAGCAGTTCTTC. Translation gives CAISELAGLRSNEQFF.

This chain connects TRBV7-2 to TRBJ1-5; 7 bases align to TRBD1. The CDR3 has 14 residues. V shed 5 bases, J shed 5 bases, and the junction held 6 bases outside the gene matches. Germline CDR1 reads SGHTA; CDR2 reads FQGNSA. CDR3 in DNA: TGTGCCAGCAGCAGACAGGGTGGCGATCAGCCCCAGCATTTT. Its translation is CASSRQGGDQPQHF.

This clone appeared a single time. The chain is built from TRBV6-5 and TRBJ2-3; D perhaps matches TRBD1 (5 bases). The germline V and J ends were trimmed by 0 bases and 4 bases, with 8 bases remaining between them. Germline values: CDR1 MNHEY, CDR2 SVGAGI. This CDR3 is built from 14 residues. CDR3 loop: CASSYSLGADTQYF. CDR3 nucleotide sequence: TGTGCCAGCAGTTACTCGTTAGGGGCAGATACGCAGTATTTT.

The chain is built from TRBV7-8 and TRBJ2-7, with 7 bases lining up with TRBD2. From germline, CDR1 is SGHVS and CDR2 FQNEAQ. V lost 4 bases, J lost 6 bases, and 3 bases stayed unmatched. The CDR3 has 12 amino acids. The CDR3 sequence is CASSSTGGEQYF. The CDR3 coding sequence is TGTGCCAGCAGCTCAACGGGGGGCGAGCAGTACTTC.

The chain links TRBV7-2 to TRBJ1-3; no clear D. Germline values: CDR1 SGHTA, CDR2 FQGNSA. This CDR3 comprises 15 residues. V gave up 5 bases and J gave up 0 bases, with 11 bases separating them. CDR3 region: CASSMDGASGNTIYF. CDR3 nucleotide sequence: TGTGCCAGCAGCATGGACGGAGCCTCTGGAAACACCATATATTTT.

This chain links TRBV7-2 with TRBJ2-7; TRBD2 matches at 7 bases. V was clipped by 1 base and J by 5 bases; unmatched bases: 8. The CDR3 is made up of 15 amino acids. Germline V gene data show CDR1 as SGHTA and CDR2 as FQGNSA. This CDR3 is CASSLGGLPWDEQYF. As DNA, the CDR3 is TGTGCCAGCAGCTTAGGGGGACTACCCTGGGACGAGCAGTACTTC.

V is TRBV15 and J is TRBJ2-3; D gene ambiguous. V dropped 1 base and J dropped 4 bases, with 12 bases sitting between them. Germline V CDR1 and CDR2: LNHNV, YYDKDF (reference sequence). This CDR3 contains 15 residues. The CDR3 protein is CATSRVGIRADTQYF. CDR3 coding DNA: TGTGCCACCAGCAGAGTTGGGATTCGGGCAGATACGCAGTATTTT.

The chain joins TRBV1 to TRBJ2-7; TRBD2, as called in the table, went unchecked against the DNA. TRBV1 is termed a pseudogene. This CDR3 has 20 amino acids. This CDR3 is CTSSHATLPGLAGEFYEQYF. As DNA, the CDR3 is TGCACCAGCAGCCATGCCACACTCCCGGGACTAGCGGGAGAATTCTACGAGCAGTACTTC.

The rearrangement links TRBV25-1 to TRBJ1-4; D not resolved. This CDR3 contains 15 residues. Trimming pared 4 bases from V and 1 base from J, leaving 10 bases between. Germline V lookup: CDR1 MGHDK, CDR2 SYGVNS. The CDR3, as DNA: TGTGCCAGCAGTGGGATAGACCAAACTAATGAAAAACTGTTTTTT. Its translation: CASSGIDQTNEKLFF.

The chain carries TRBV6-4 and TRBJ2-3; 8 nucleotides agree with TRBD2. V dropped 5 bases and J dropped 4; count of bases not matched to a gene: 5. CDR3 length: 14 residues. Germline V CDR1 and CDR2: MRHNA, SNTAGT. The CDR3 loop reads CASSLVGGADTQYF. In DNA, the CDR3 is TGTGCCAGCAGTCTCGTCGGGGGGGCAGATACGCAGTATTTT.

The rearrangement joins TRBV7-2 to TRBJ1-3; no clear D gene. Trimming took off 5 bases at V and 2 bases at J, with 10 bases between the two ends. Germline CDR1 and CDR2: SGHTA and FQGNSA. The CDR3 spans 14 residues. The DNA for the CDR3 is TGTGCCAGCAGCCCAAACCAGGCTGGAAACACCATATATTTT. Its protein is CASSPNQAGNTIYF.